Sequencing of this T cell receptor (beta chain) was carried out in a study of cytomegalovirus exposure and HLA in healthy donors. Study-wide findings and caveats: The authors confirmed in vitro that three CMV-associated chains were specific for CMV antigens. TRBV6-2, TRBV6-3 and some other V segments were excluded as indistinguishable. One variant, a missense change in DCLRE1C, was linked in a later analysis to TCR beta V- and J-gene trimming.

Use of 60 Vbeta and 13 Jbeta primers characterized the PCR. Sequencing was performed with immunoSEQ multiplex PCR; in TCRdb, only in-frame clones are kept and a portion is missing. The table includes 100,000 or so clones, roughly 70% detected once. Deletions cut 1 base from V and 3 bases from J, with 8 bases between. CDR1 is SGHTS and CDR2 is YDEGEE in the germline V gene. The length of the CDR3 is 14 residues. In regard to this clone: What it binds is not known.

The receptor was isolated from a man between 35 and 55 years old in good health and CMV-seropositive. The material sequenced was PBMCs. V gene TRBV5-8 combines with J gene TRBJ1-5; D ambiguous. For the CDR3, the DNA is TGTGCCAGCAGCTTGAAAGCCCTCAATCAGCCCCAGCATTTT. This codes for CASSLKALNQPQHF.